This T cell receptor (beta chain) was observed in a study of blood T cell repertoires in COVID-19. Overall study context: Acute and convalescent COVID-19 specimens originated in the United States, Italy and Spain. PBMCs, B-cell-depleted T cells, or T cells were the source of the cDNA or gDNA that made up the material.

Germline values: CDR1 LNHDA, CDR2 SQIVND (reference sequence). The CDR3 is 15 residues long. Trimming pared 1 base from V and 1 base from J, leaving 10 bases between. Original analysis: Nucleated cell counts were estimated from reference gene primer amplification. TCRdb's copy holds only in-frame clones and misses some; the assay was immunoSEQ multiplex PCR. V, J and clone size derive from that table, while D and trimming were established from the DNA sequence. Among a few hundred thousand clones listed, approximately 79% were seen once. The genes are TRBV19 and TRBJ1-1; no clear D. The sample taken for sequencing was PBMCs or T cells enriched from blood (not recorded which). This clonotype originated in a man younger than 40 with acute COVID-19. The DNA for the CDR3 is TGTGCCAGTAGTATAGTCGCAGTGGCGAACACTGAAGCTTTCTTT. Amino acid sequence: CASSIVAVANTEAFF. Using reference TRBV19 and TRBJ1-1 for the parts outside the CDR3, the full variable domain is DGGITQSPKYLFRKEGQNVTLSCEQNLNHDAMYWYRQDPGQGLRLIYYSQIVNDFQKGDIAEGYSVSREKKESFPLTVTSAQKNPTAFYLCASSIVAVANTEAFFGQGTRLTVV.